This record looks at one T cell receptor (beta chain) sequence and its context. Its target is unknown. The PCR ran on 60 Vbeta and 13 Jbeta primers. Profiled with immunoSEQ multiplex PCR; TCRdb holds only in-frame clones, not every one. The sample includes over 110,000 clones, over 75% seen only once; the top ten take just over 8.5%. The data derive from a study of cytomegalovirus exposure and HLA in healthy donors. Findings and limits, study-wide: The Asian-associated ancestry cluster reportedly had fewer N-insertions than the approximately 650-donor mean in a later analysis.

Regarding donors, all were healthy bone marrow donors. Sequenced: PBMCs. This TCR was sampled from a woman between 50 and 59 years old in good health and CMV-seropositive.

The DNA of the CDR3 is TGCAGCGTTGGGACAGGGAGGGACTATGGCTACACCTTC. Translation: CSVGTGRDYGYTF. The chain links TRBV29-1 to TRBJ1-2, with TRBD1 identical over 8 bases. Losses at the gene ends were 4 bases for V and 3 bases for J; bases not matched to a gene: 4. Germline CDR1 reads SQVTM; CDR2 reads ANQGSEA. The CDR3 is 13 amino acids.